The 8 T cell receptor beta chains in this list originate from one sample, sequenced in a study of blood T cell repertoires in COVID-19. Using immunoSEQ multiplex PCR, the repertoire was profiled, and TCRdb retains in-frame clones only, with some absent. This sample has about 140,000 clones, with around four fifths found just once. Sequencing was performed on peripheral blood. These receptors originate from a man aged 55 to 70 who had recovered from COVID-19.

J is TRBJ2-5 and V is TRBV27; 8 bases match TRBD1. Germline trimming cut 1 base from V and 5 bases from J; bases unmatched to any gene: 12. Looked up from germline, CDR1 is MNHEY and CDR2 is SMNVEV (reference sequence). The CDR3 runs to 17 residues. CDR3 DNA: TGTGCCAGCAGTTTATATGGGCAGGGGGCGCCCCGGGAGACCCAGTACTTC. Translated: CASSLYGQGAPRETQYF.

This clone was seen once. The rearrangement links TRBV6-4 to TRBJ2-3; 11 nucleotides align to TRBD2. V lost 2 bases to trimming and J lost 1 base; unmatched junction nucleotides: 2. Germline V gives CDR1 MRHNA, CDR2 SNTAGT. The CDR3 is 16 residues long. CDR3 in amino acids: CASSDTSGSGTDTQYF. The CDR3 nucleotides read TGTGCCAGCAGTGACACTAGCGGGAGTGGCACAGATACGCAGTATTTT.

This clone was seen a few times. V gene TRBV11-2 combines with J gene TRBJ1-6; 8 bases fit TRBD1. The CDR3 has 15 amino acids. V lost 3 bases to trimming and J lost 7 bases; unmatched junction nucleotides: 5. CDR1 and CDR2 (germline): SGHAT, FQNNGV. The CDR3 bases are TGTGCCAGCAGCTTCGACAGGGGTGGGAATTCACCCCTCCACTTT. Protein sequence: CASSFDRGGNSPLHF.

This rearrangement joins TRBV30 to TRBJ1-4; the D gene is possibly TRBD1 (5 bases). Germline CDR1 reads GTSNPN; CDR2 reads SVGIG (reference sequence). This CDR3 spans 14 amino acids. The V end was cut by 0 bases, the J end by 7 bases, with 12 bases between. The DNA for the CDR3 is TGTGCCTGGAGTGTACGTGGGGACTTTGAAAAACTGTTTTTT. Translation: CAWSVRGDFEKLFF.

The chain recombines TRBV7-6 with TRBJ2-7; 8 bases line up with TRBD2. Germline V gene lookup returns CDR1 SGHVS and CDR2 FNYEAQ. This CDR3 region has 15 residues. V was pared by 6 bases and J by 0 bases, with 7 bases of the junction left unmatched. The CDR3 reads CASSPRTSFSYEQYF. The CDR3 DNA reads TGTGCCAGCAGTCCCCGGACTAGCTTCTCCTACGAGCAGTACTTC. Full variable domain (remainder filled in from reference TRBV7-6 and TRBJ2-7): GAGVSQSPRYKVTKRGQDVALRCDPISGHVSLYWYRQALGQGPEFLTYFNYEAQQDKSGLPNDRFSAERPEGSISTLTIQRTEQRDSAMYRCASSPRTSFSYEQYFGPGTRLTVT.

The gene calls are TRBV28 and TRBJ1-2; 9 bases map to TRBD1. The CDR3 runs to 14 residues. Unmatched junction bases numbered 9, after V lost 5 bases and J lost 8 bases. Germline CDR1 MDHEN, CDR2 SYDVKM. The CDR3 sequence is CASSSPGQGSGYTF. The CDR3 DNA reads as TGTGCCAGCAGTAGCCCGGGACAGGGTAGCGGCTACACCTTC.

This rearrangement joins TRBV5-1 to TRBJ1-3, with TRBD1 as a possible D gene (5 bases). With 3 bases removed from V and 1 base from J, the gap between germline ends came to 11 bases. This CDR3 region has 15 residues. Germline loops: CDR1 SGHRS, CDR2 YFSETQ. CDR3 sequence (DNA): TGCGCCAGCAGCTCCAGGGCTGGGTCTGGAAACACCATATATTTT. Its translation is CASSSRAGSGNTIYF.

The chain carries TRBV5-4 and TRBJ2-3; 8 bases are shared with TRBD2. Germline V gives CDR1 SGHNT, CDR2 YYREEE (reference sequence). The CDR3 loop spans 15 amino acids. V lost 5 bases, J lost 6 bases, and 11 bases stayed unmatched. CDR3: CASRSGIAGMDTQYF. CDR3 DNA sequence: TGTGCCAGCAGGTCGGGGATAGCGGGAATGGATACGCAGTATTTT.